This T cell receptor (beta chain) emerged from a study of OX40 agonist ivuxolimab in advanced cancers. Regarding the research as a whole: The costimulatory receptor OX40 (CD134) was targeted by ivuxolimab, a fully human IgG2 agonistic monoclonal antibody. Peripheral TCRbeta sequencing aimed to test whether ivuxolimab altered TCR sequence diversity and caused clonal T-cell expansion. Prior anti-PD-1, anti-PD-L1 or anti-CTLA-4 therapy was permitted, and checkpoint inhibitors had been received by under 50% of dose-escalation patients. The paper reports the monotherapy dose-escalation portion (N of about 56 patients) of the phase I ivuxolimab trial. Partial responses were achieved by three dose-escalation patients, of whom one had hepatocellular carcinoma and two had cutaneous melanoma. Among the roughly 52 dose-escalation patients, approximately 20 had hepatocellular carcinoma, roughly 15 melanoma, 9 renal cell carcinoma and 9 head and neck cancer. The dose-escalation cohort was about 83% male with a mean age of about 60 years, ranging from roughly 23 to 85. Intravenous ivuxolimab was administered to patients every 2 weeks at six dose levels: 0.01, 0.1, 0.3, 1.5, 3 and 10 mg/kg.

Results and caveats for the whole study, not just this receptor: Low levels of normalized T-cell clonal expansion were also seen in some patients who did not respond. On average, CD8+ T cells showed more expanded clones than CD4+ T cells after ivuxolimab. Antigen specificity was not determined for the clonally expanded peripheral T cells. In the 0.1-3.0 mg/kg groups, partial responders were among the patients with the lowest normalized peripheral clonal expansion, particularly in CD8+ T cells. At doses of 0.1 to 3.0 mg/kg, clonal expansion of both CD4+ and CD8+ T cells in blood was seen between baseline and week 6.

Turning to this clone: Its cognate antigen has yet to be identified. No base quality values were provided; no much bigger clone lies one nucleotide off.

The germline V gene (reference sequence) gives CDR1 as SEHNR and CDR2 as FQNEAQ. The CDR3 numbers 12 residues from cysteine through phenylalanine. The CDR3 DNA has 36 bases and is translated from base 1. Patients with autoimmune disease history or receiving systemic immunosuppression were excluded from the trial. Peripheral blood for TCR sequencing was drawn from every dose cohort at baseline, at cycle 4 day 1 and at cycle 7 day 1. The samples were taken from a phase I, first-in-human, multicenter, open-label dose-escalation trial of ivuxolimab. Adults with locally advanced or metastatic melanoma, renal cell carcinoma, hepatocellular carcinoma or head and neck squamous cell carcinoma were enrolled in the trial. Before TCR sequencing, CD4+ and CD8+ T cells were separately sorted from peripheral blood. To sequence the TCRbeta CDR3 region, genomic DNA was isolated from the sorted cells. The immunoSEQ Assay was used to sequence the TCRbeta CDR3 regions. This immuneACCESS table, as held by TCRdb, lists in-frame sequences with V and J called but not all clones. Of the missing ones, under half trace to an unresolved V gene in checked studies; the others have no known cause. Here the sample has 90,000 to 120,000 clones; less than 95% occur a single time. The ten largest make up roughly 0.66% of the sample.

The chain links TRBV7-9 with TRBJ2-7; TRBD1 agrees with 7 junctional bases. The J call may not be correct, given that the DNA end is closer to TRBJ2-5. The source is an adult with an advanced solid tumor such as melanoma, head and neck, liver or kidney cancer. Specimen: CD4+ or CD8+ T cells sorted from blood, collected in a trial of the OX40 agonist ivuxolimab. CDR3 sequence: CASSLSGGTQYF. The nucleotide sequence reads TGTGCCAGCAGCTTATCAGGGGGGACCCAGTACTTC.